The clone carrying this T cell receptor (beta chain) was picked up many times. The antigen remains undetermined. All patients picked for sequencing had shown, by flow cytometry, an expansion of CD8+CD57+ cells. Per germline, CDR1 SEHNR and CDR2 FQNEAQ (reference sequence). The CDR3 has 14 amino acids. V gave up 5 bases and J gave up 2 bases, with 12 bases separating them. The sample originates from a study of CD8+CD57+ T cells in acquired aplastic anemia. On the study more broadly: Mean yield of DNA from sorted CD4+ and CD8+ cells was 3 to 3.5 ug.

Findings and caveats of the study: Found in both controls and patients were around 29 CD8+ CDR3 sequences.

Genomic DNA served as template for TCR beta VDJ and CDR3 profiling. TCRdb fed the reads into MiXCR, producing one record per CDR3 protein. Of 150,000 to 200,000 distinct CDR3 sequences detected, around 63% appear once; the ten largest clones hold about two fifths. The receptor was isolated from a human donor with aplastic anemia. The rearrangement links TRBV7-9 to TRBJ2-5; a weak D match, TRBD2 (6 bases). Sequencing was performed on sorted CD4+, CD8+, or CD8+CD57+ T cells (not recorded which) from PBMCs. The CDR3 loop reads CASSPATSQETQYF. The CDR3 region has the DNA TGTGCCAGCAGCCCAGCGACTAGTCAAGAGACCCAGTACTTC.